Below, 30 T cell receptor beta chains from the same sample are listed, as sequenced in a study of blood T cell repertoires in COVID-19. The repertoire was sequenced with immunoSEQ multiplex PCR; TCRdb's copy has only in-frame clones and lacks some. This repertoire shows hundreds of thousands of clones, roughly 87% found once; its top ten account for around 9.3%. The sequenced sample was PBMCs or T cells enriched from blood (not recorded which). These TCRs come from a young woman who had recovered from COVID-19.

The rearrangement uses TRBV19 and TRBJ1-5, with TRBD1 matching 9 bases. V shed 5 bases and J 5 bases; nucleotides not matched to a gene: 4. Germline CDR1 reads LNHDA; CDR2 reads SQIVND (reference sequence). The CDR3 loop spans 14 amino acids. CDR3 loop: CASSVRDRDQPQHF. The CDR3 DNA reads TGTGCCAGTAGTGTCCGGGACAGGGATCAGCCCCAGCATTTT.

The chain links TRBV28 to TRBJ1-1, with D unclear. This CDR3 has 16 residues. The germline CDR1 and CDR2 sequences are MDHEN and SYDVKM. The V and J ends lost 4 bases and 1 base respectively, with 16 bases between them. The CDR3 DNA sequence: TGTGCCAGCAGTTGGGTTCGTGGGGAGAGGAACACTGAAGCTTTCTTT. This sequence encodes CASSWVRGERNTEAFF.

The gene calls are TRBV10-3 and TRBJ1-6, with 8 bases matching TRBD1. V dropped 5 bases and J dropped 2; count of bases not matched to a gene: 5. Germline V gene data show CDR1 as ENHRY and CDR2 as SYGVKD. There are 16 residues in the CDR3. The CDR3 spells CAISRQGATYNSPLHF. The DNA of the CDR3 is TGTGCCATCAGTAGGCAGGGGGCTACCTATAATTCACCCCTCCACTTT.

Only a few counts were recorded for this clone. V and J are TRBV9 and TRBJ2-2; D is perhaps TRBD2 (6 bases). V was shortened by 2 bases and J by 6 bases, with 11 bases between the two germline ends. The CDR3 has 14 amino acids. The germline V gene encodes CDR1 SGDLS and CDR2 YYNGEE. CDR3 loop: CASSVFGSSGELFF. The CDR3 coding sequence is TGTGCCAGCAGCGTTTTCGGGAGCTCCGGGGAGCTGTTTTTT.

This rearrangement joins TRBV28 to TRBJ1-1; D is perhaps TRBD1 (5 bases). This CDR3 is built from 14 residues. Trimming took 7 bases from V and 6 from J, leaving 18 bases between them. Germline assignment: CDR1 MDHEN and CDR2 SYDVKM. CDR3 in amino acids: CASTLSQGLAEAFF. CDR3 nucleotides: TGTGCCAGCACCCTCTCGCAGGGTCTCGCTGAAGCTTTCTTT.

This chain links TRBV29-1 with TRBJ1-4, with 7 bases identical to TRBD1. J was trimmed by 11 bases and V by 0 bases; bases with no gene match: 12. Germline CDR1 SQVTM, CDR2 ANQGSEA. The CDR3 runs 15 residues. CDR3: CSVEDKTGALGKLFF. The CDR3 bases are TGCAGCGTTGAAGATAAAACAGGGGCTCTTGGGAAACTGTTTTTT.

This chain connects TRBV5-6 to TRBJ2-3, with TRBD2 matching over 10 bases. The CDR3 extends over 16 amino acids. CDR1 and CDR2 (germline): SGHDT, YYEEEE. The V segment lost 7 bases and the J segment 4 bases; nucleotides outside the gene matches: 12. CDR3 sequence: CASGGLAALGADTQYF. CDR3 DNA sequence: TGTGCCAGCGGAGGACTAGCGGCCCTGGGGGCAGATACGCAGTATTTT. The complete variable domain, with remaining parts taken from reference TRBV5-6 and TRBJ2-3, reads DAGVTQSPTHLIKTRGQQVTLRCSPKSGHDTVSWYQQALGQGPQFIFQYYEEEERQRGNFPDRFSGHQFPNYSSELNVNALLLGDSALYLCASGGLAALGADTQYFGPGTRLTVL.

Only a few counts were recorded for this clone. The chain combines TRBV11-2 with TRBJ1-2, with a possible D match to TRBD1 (6 bases). Germline V gives CDR1 SGHAT, CDR2 FQNNGV. Trimming pared 5 bases from V and 7 bases from J, leaving 14 bases between. The CDR3 contains 13 residues. The CDR3 here is CASSNTGQAGYTF. The CDR3 DNA sequence: TGTGCCAGCAGCAATACAGGGCAGGCTGGCTACACCTTC.

CDR3 DNA: TGTGCCAGCAGCTCGGACAGGGGATATCAAGAGACCCAGTACTTC. Protein: CASSSDRGYQETQYF. The chain joins TRBV7-2 to TRBJ2-5, with TRBD1 matching 9 bases. CDR1 is SGHTA, CDR2 FQGNSA, per germline. The V gene end was trimmed by 4 bases and the J gene end by 2 bases; junction bases not matched to a gene: 5. The CDR3 spans 15 residues.

This clone occurred a few times. The CDR3 bases are TGTGCCAGCAGACGACAGGTGAACACTGAAGCTTTCTTT. Its translation is CASRRQVNTEAFF. J is TRBJ1-1 and V is TRBV12-3 or TRBV12-4; TRBD1 might be the D (6 bases). With 6 bases removed from V and 0 bases from J, the gap between germline ends came to 8 bases. CDR3 length equals 13 residues.

This rearrangement joins TRBV7-2 to TRBJ2-5, with D possibly TRBD2 on 6 matching bases. The V end lost 2 bases, the J end lost 7 bases, and 17 bases lay between the germline ends. Germline values: CDR1 SGHTA, CDR2 FQGNSA. The CDR3 extends over 15 amino acids. CDR3 coding DNA: TGTGCCAGCAGCTTACTCGTTGGGCAGGGAGGGACCCAGTACTTC. Translation: CASSLLVGQGGTQYF.

The chain employs TRBV5-1 and TRBJ2-4; TRBD1 is a possible D gene (6 bases). This CDR3 is built from 15 residues. Germline CDR1 SGHRS, CDR2 YFSETQ. The ends were cut back, 0 bases at V and 6 bases at J, with 13 bases in the middle. In DNA form, the CDR3 reads TGCGCCAGCAGCTTGGCCAGACAGGTCCCAAACATTCAGTACTTC. It translates to CASSLARQVPNIQYF. Full variable domain (missing parts from reference TRBV5-1 and TRBJ2-4): KAGVTQTPRYLIKTRGQQVTLSCSPISGHRSVSWYQQTPGQGLQFLFEYFSETQRNKGNFPGRFSGRQFSNSRSEMNVSTLELGDSALYLCASSLARQVPNIQYFGAGTRLSVL.

The chain is built from TRBV6-2 or TRBV6-3 and TRBJ2-7, with 11 nucleotides matching TRBD2. Germline CDR1 MNHEY, CDR2 SVGEGT. The CDR3 has 20 amino acids. Trimming took 6 bases from V and 1 from J; bases not matched to a gene: 20. CDR3 sequence: CASSPRVRLAGGWSSYEQYF. The DNA for the CDR3 is TGTGCCAGCAGCCCCAGGGTGCGCCTAGCGGGAGGTTGGAGTTCCTACGAGCAGTACTTC.

The V and J genes are TRBV18 and TRBJ2-3; D not certain. Per the germline V gene, CDR1 is KGHSH and CDR2 is LQKENI. Trimming stripped 2 bases from V and 2 bases from J, with 11 bases between. CDR3 length equals 15 residues. The CDR3 nucleotides read TGTGCCAGCTCACCAAGGCAGGTGTCCACAGATACGCAGTATTTT. Its translation: CASSPRQVSTDTQYF.

The V gene is TRBV28, the J gene TRBJ2-7; possible D gene TRBD1, 6 bases. The germline V gene encodes CDR1 MDHEN and CDR2 SYDVKM. Between the trimmed V and J ends, which lost 5 bases and 2 bases, there was a span of 16 bases. This CDR3 contains 15 residues. CDR3 coding DNA: TGTGCCAGCAGTCCCGGACAGCTATATGCCTACGAGCAGTACTTC. Protein sequence: CASSPGQLYAYEQYF.

The CDR3 DNA follows: TGTGCCATCAGTGAGCACAGGGCCTACGAGCAGTACTTC. Translating gives CAISEHRAYEQYF. This chain uses TRBV10-3 with TRBJ2-7; TRBD1 is a possible D gene (6 bases). Germline-derived CDR1 and CDR2 are ENHRY and SYGVKD. The CDR3 runs 13 residues. Trimming took off 2 bases at V and 2 bases at J, with 7 bases between the two ends.

The V gene is TRBV10-3, the J gene TRBJ2-1; D is perhaps TRBD2 (5 bases). The germline V gene has CDR1 ENHRY and CDR2 SYGVKD. Between the trimmed V and J ends, which lost 4 bases and 1 base, there was a span of 14 bases. The CDR3 covers 16 residues. The CDR3 loop is CAISGSAGWSYNEQFF. The DNA of the CDR3 is TGTGCCATCAGTGGGAGTGCGGGTTGGTCCTACAATGAGCAGTTCTTC.

There are a few counts of this clone. This chain uses TRBV14 with TRBJ2-4, with 7 positions matching TRBD1. The CDR3 covers 17 residues. Trimming removed 3 bases from V and 2 bases from J; junction bases left unmatched: 10. CDR1 is SGHDN and CDR2 is FVKESK in the germline V gene. CDR3 residues: CASSHRQGIPSKNIQYF. CDR3 sequence (DNA): TGTGCCAGCAGCCACCGACAGGGAATTCCCTCCAAAAACATTCAGTACTTC.

This clone appeared a single time. V usage is TRBV19 and J usage is TRBJ2-2, with 8 positions matching TRBD1. V shed 6 bases, J shed 3 bases, and the junction held 18 bases outside the gene matches. Germline-derived CDR1 and CDR2 are LNHDA and SQIVND (reference sequence). The CDR3 runs to 19 residues. CDR3 loop: CASRHGFLGQGRHTGELFF. CDR3 sequence (DNA): TGTGCCAGTAGGCATGGTTTTTTAGGACAGGGTAGGCACACCGGGGAGCTGTTTTTT. Looking up the rest from reference TRBV19 and TRBJ2-2 gives the full variable domain: DGGITQSPKYLFRKEGQNVTLSCEQNLNHDAMYWYRQDPGQGLRLIYYSQIVNDFQKGDIAEGYSVSREKKESFPLTVTSAQKNPTAFYLCASRHGFLGQGRHTGELFFGEGSRLTVL.

The chain employs TRBV4-2 and TRBJ2-7; possible D gene TRBD2, 6 bases. The ends were cut back, 0 bases at V and 0 bases at J, with 27 bases in the middle. CDR3 size: 21 residues. The germline V gene has CDR1 LGHNA and CDR2 YNFKEQ. The CDR3 DNA follows: TGTGCCAGCAGCCAAGAAGACACCCGCCCCGAATTAGCGGAGGTCTCCTACGAGCAGTACTTC. Amino acids: CASSQEDTRPELAEVSYEQYF.

The J gene is TRBJ1-2, the V gene TRBV2; 10 positions agree with TRBD1. Germline CDR1 and CDR2: SNHLY and FYNNEI. Losses at the gene ends were 0 bases for V and 4 bases for J; bases not matched to a gene: 11. The length of the CDR3 is 18 residues. In DNA, the CDR3 is TGTGCCAGCAGTGAAGCGGCCGGACAGGGGGGTGGTGGCTATGGCTACACCTTC. Its translation: CASSEAAGQGGGGYGYTF.

V is TRBV12-3 or TRBV12-4 and J is TRBJ2-7; possible D gene TRBD1, 5 bases. The CDR3 length is 12 residues. Trimming shortened V by 6 bases and J by 5 bases, and 11 bases separated the two germline ends. CDR3 DNA sequence: TGTGCCAGCAGCAGACAGAGAAACGAGCAGTACTTC. It is translated as CASSRQRNEQYF.

The chain joins TRBV2 to TRBJ1-1; D is unclear. V dropped 7 bases and J dropped 0 bases, with 15 bases sitting between them. The CDR3 covers 15 residues. Per the germline V gene, CDR1 is SNHLY and CDR2 is FYNNEI. CDR3 loop: CASNNLPDMNTEAFF. For the CDR3, the DNA is TGTGCCAGCAACAATTTACCCGATATGAACACTGAAGCTTTCTTT. Full variable domain (missing parts from reference TRBV2 and TRBJ1-1): EPEVTQTPSHQVTQMGQEVILRCVPISNHLYFYWYRQILGQKVEFLVSFYNNEISEKSEIFDDQFSVERPDGSNFTLKIRSTKLEDSAMYFCASNNLPDMNTEAFFGQGTRLTVV.

This rearrangement joins TRBV6-1 to TRBJ2-2; 7 bases fit TRBD2. Trimming at V came to 4 bases and at J to 8 bases, leaving 13 bases not matched to a gene. This CDR3 has 16 residues. Germline V CDR1 and CDR2: MNHNS, SASEGT. The CDR3 nucleotides read TGTGCCAGCAGTGGAGGTTTGAGACTAGCCGCTGGGGAGCTGTTTTTT. Residues: CASSGGLRLAAGELFF.

The V gene is TRBV15, the J gene TRBJ1-2; no reliable D call. The V gene's germline CDR1 is LNHNV and CDR2 YYDKDF (reference sequence). Trimming took 4 bases from V and 1 from J, leaving 10 bases between them. The CDR3 sequence is 14 residues long. The CDR3 DNA reads TGTGCCACCAGCACAGGACGGGGTAACTATGGCTACACCTTC. Encoded protein: CATSTGRGNYGYTF. Full variable domain (remainder filled in from reference TRBV15 and TRBJ1-2): DAMVIQNPRYQVTQFGKPVTLSCSQTLNHNVMYWYQQKSSQAPKLLFHYYDKDFNNEADTPDNFQSRRPNTSFCFLDIRSPGLGDTAMYLCATSTGRGNYGYTFGSGTRLTVV.

The chain joins TRBV18 to TRBJ2-5, with D unclear. This CDR3 comprises 14 residues. Per germline, CDR1 KGHSH and CDR2 LQKENI. Trimming left V 3 bases short and J 4 bases short, with 12 bases between. The CDR3 here is CASSPPIDPETQYF. The CDR3 nucleotides are TGTGCCAGCTCACCTCCTATAGATCCAGAGACCCAGTACTTC. Looking up the rest from reference TRBV18 and TRBJ2-5 gives the full variable domain: NAGVMQNPRHLVRRRGQEARLRCSPMKGHSHVYWYRQLPEEGLKFMVYLQKENIIDESGMPKERFSAEFPKEGPSILRIQQVVRGDSAAYFCASSPPIDPETQYFGPGTRLLVL.

CDR3 bases: TGCGCCAGCAGTAGAGATCTTCCCGCGTCCGGGGAGCTGTTTTTT. This gives the protein CASSRDLPASGELFF. This chain uses TRBV5-1 with TRBJ2-2, with D unresolved. The V and J ends lost 5 bases and 6 bases respectively, with 17 bases between them. The CDR3 runs 15 residues. Germline loops: CDR1 SGHRS, CDR2 YFSETQ.

This rearrangement joins TRBV29-1 to TRBJ2-7, with D perhaps TRBD2 (7 bases). The ends were cut back, 6 bases at V and 3 bases at J, with 27 bases in the middle. The germline V gene encodes CDR1 SQVTM and CDR2 ANQGSEA. The CDR3 is made up of 17 amino acids. The CDR3, as DNA: TGCAGCGTCCCACGAGGGGGGGGGACCACCAGCTTCTACGAGCAGTACTTC. It yields the protein CSVPRGGGTTSFYEQYF.

The rearrangement joins TRBV9 to TRBJ1-2; D is ambiguous. V lost 0 bases and J 5 bases, leaving 11 bases between the germline ends. Germline V lookup: CDR1 SGDLS, CDR2 YYNGEE. The CDR3 is 14 amino acids. CDR3 in DNA: TGTGCCAGCAGCGTAGATGCAGGAAAGTATGGCTACACCTTC. Protein product: CASSVDAGKYGYTF.

J is TRBJ1-2 and V is TRBV29-1; TRBD1 might be the D (5 bases). V was clipped by 5 bases and J by 5 bases, with 18 bases between them. The CDR3 length is 14 residues. Germline V gene sequence: CDR1 SQVTM, CDR2 ANQGSEA. The CDR3 bases are TGCAGCGTTCAACCTCAACAGGCGAGATATGGCTACACCTTC. Its protein product is CSVQPQQARYGYTF.